This TCR beta chain appears in the sequencing data of a study of regulatory T cells in long-lasting Graves disease. Arm-PCR with iRepertoire HTBI primers amplified the CDR3 regions for these TCR beta libraries. Original processing notes: Taken together, the samples had 60 to 80 TRBV and more than 11 TRBJ segments identified. One entry per CDR3 protein results from TCRdb running MiXCR on the multiplex PCR reads. TCRdb, not the authors, supplied the V and J calls. The repertoire holds some 560,000 distinct CDR3 sequences, with roughly a sixth as singletons. Points on this clonotype: One end of the junction fails to match germline, which may point to a read error.

This CDR3 is built from 15 residues. Germline CDR1 reads LGHDT; CDR2 reads YNNKEL (reference sequence). Indicated time point: newly diagnosed GD, antithyroid drugs for less than 3 months. PBMC RNA served as the TCR library source. A blood draw put about 9 milliliters of peripheral blood into EDTA tubes. The data also belong to a second study, concerning T cells in Graves' hyperthyroidism and ophthalmopathy. That work states: In the blood, most expanded thyroid clonotypes above 0.001 appeared as well. Ophthalmopathy could be told apart from stable hyperthyroidism with a 13 V-J model.

This chain uses TRBV3-1 with TRBJ2-3, with 9 bases that match TRBD1. The clonotype was recovered from a woman aged 35-65 years with Graves disease. The sample was peripheral blood mononuclear cells (PBMCs), taken at new diagnosis, from a patient treated with antithyroid drugs. The CDR3 spells CASTRTGANTDTQYF. CDR3 coding DNA: TGCGCCAGCACCCGGACAGGGGCGAACACAGATACGCAGTATTTT.